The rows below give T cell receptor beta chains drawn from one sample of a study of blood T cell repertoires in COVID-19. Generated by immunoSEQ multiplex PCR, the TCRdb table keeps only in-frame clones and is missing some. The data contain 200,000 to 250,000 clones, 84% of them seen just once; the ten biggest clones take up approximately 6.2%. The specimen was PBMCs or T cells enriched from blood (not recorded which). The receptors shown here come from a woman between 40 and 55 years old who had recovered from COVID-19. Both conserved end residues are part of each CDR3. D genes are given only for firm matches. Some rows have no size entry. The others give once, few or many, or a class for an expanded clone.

TGTGCCAGCACTAGTTCCTGGGTTGGCGAGCAGTACTTC | CASTSSWVGEQYF | . | TRBJ2-7 | . | TRBV2
TGTGCCAGCAGCTTACCCGGGGGTGGAGGAAACACCATATATTTT | CASSLPGGGGNTIYF | . | TRBJ1-3 | . | TRBV7-2
TGCAGCGTCGAGCCCCCGGGAGTAGAGACCCAGTACTTC | CSVEPPGVETQYF | . | TRBJ2-5 | . | TRBV29-1
TGTGCCACCAGTGATTTTGGGACAGGGCCGAACACCGGGGAGCTGTTTTTT | CATSDFGTGPNTGELFF | TRBD1 | TRBJ2-2 | . | TRBV24-1
TGTGCCAGCAGCTTAGGAACGGGAGAGACCCAGTACTTC | CASSLGTGETQYF | . | TRBJ2-5 | . | TRBV7-9
TGTGCCAGCAGATCCCGGGACAACAACTATGGCTACACCTTC | CASRSRDNNYGYTF | . | TRBJ1-2 | . | TRBV28
TGTGCCAGCAGCTCCTCCGGGGGAACTGAAGCTTTCTTT | CASSSSGGTEAFF | . | TRBJ1-1 | once | TRBV7-2
TGCGCCAGCAGCTCCGAACAGGGTCGGACTGAAGCTTTCTTT | CASSSEQGRTEAFF | . | TRBJ1-1 | . | TRBV5-1
TGTGCCAGCAGCGGGGCGGCGGGGGCCATAGTCCAAGAGACCCAGTACTTC | CASSGAAGAIVQETQYF | . | TRBJ2-5 | few | TRBV5-6
TGTGCCAGCAGCGTAGACAGGAGCACAGATACGCAGTATTTT | CASSVDRSTDTQYF | . | TRBJ2-3 | . | TRBV9
TGTGCCAGTACCCCGACGGAGGGGGCAATGAACACTGAAGCTTTCTTT | CASTPTEGAMNTEAFF | TRBD1 | TRBJ1-1 | few | TRBV19
TGTGCCAGTAGTTACCCTGACAGGGCGAACACCGGGGAGCTGTTTTTT | CASSYPDRANTGELFF | TRBD1 | TRBJ2-2 | once | TRBV6-2/TRBV6-3
TGTGCCTGGAGTGTACTGTGGGCTAGCCCGGACGATGAGCAGTTCTTC | CAWSVLWASPDDEQFF | . | TRBJ2-1 | . | TRBV30
TGTGCCAGCAGCCGAACCACTAGCGTTGAGCAGTTCTTC | CASSRTTSVEQFF | TRBD2 | TRBJ2-1 | . | TRBV11-2
TGTGCCAGCAGTCACTCGGACAGGGGAGTCACAGATACGCAGTATTTT | CASSHSDRGVTDTQYF | TRBD1 | TRBJ2-3 | . | TRBV28
TGTGCCAGCAGCGTAGGGGGCAATTCCTACGAGCAGTACTTC | CASSVGGNSYEQYF | . | TRBJ2-7 | . | TRBV9
TGCAGCGTTGGACTAGCGGGAGACAATGAGCAGTTCTTC | CSVGLAGDNEQFF | TRBD2 | TRBJ2-1 | once | TRBV29-1
TGTGCCTGTATGCCGGGACTAGCTCAGTATTTT | CACMPGLAQYF | TRBD2 | TRBJ2-3 | . | TRBV30
TGTGCCAGCAGCTTTTCTAGCGGGAGTGGGTACGAGCAGTACTTC | CASSFSSGSGYEQYF | TRBD2 | TRBJ2-7 | . | TRBV7-2
TGTGCCTGGAGTGTACCCCCCGGGAAAGCTTTCTTT | CAWSVPPGKAFF | . | TRBJ1-1 | few | TRBV30
TGTGCCACCAGCAGTTCTGACAGGGAGAATTCACCCCTCCACTTT | CATSSSDRENSPLHF | TRBD1 | TRBJ1-6 | few | TRBV15
TGTGCCAGTAGAAGCGGGAGGAATACTTACGAGCAGTACTTC | CASRSGRNTYEQYF | TRBD2 | TRBJ2-7 | . | TRBV19
TGCGCCAGCAGTGACAACAGGAACGAGCAGTACTTC | CASSDNRNEQYF | . | TRBJ2-7 | . | TRBV10-1
TGTGCCACCAGCGTCACAGGGACCTATGGCTACACCTTC | CATSVTGTYGYTF | . | TRBJ1-2 | . | TRBV24-1
TGCGCCAGCAGCCACGGGACAGGGGGCACTGAAGCTTTCTTT | CASSHGTGGTEAFF | TRBD1 | TRBJ1-1 | . | TRBV5-1
TGTGCCAGTAGTCTACGGACAGGGAAGTTTGTGCAGCCCCAGCATTTT | CASSLRTGKFVQPQHF | TRBD1 | TRBJ1-5 | . | TRBV19
TGTGCCAGCATCTCGACAGGGGAGGGTGAGCAGTTCTTC | CASISTGEGEQFF | . | TRBJ2-1 | . | TRBV7-9
TGCGCCAGCAGCGTGGCCTTCCGGAGGACAGATACGCAGTATTTT | CASSVAFRRTDTQYF | . | TRBJ2-3 | . | TRBV5-1
TGCGCCAGCAGCTTAGGGCTAGCGGCTAGCACAGATACGCAGTATTTT | CASSLGLAASTDTQYF | TRBD2 | TRBJ2-3 | . | TRBV5-1
TGTGCCAGCAGCCAACCACTAGCGGGAGGGCCCGATGAGCAGTTCTTC | CASSQPLAGGPDEQFF | TRBD2 | TRBJ2-1 | . | TRBV3-1/TRBV3-2
TGTGCCAGCAGTTCCAGGGGTCACACTGAAGCTTTCTTT | CASSSRGHTEAFF | . | TRBJ1-1 | . | TRBV12-3/TRBV12-4
TGCGCCAGCAGTCCTCGGGGACCAAAGCGGGCTAATGAAAAACTGTTTTTT | CASSPRGPKRANEKLFF | . | TRBJ1-4 | . | TRBV23-1
TGTGCCAGCAGTTTCTGGGGTCAGGCGGGTGGCTACACCTTC | CASSFWGQAGGYTF | . | TRBJ1-2 | . | TRBV28
TGTGCCTGTACGTCACCCCGGGGGGCGCAGTATTTT | CACTSPRGAQYF | TRBD2 | TRBJ2-3 | few | TRBV30
TGTGCCAGCAGTTACGGTGACAGGGGGCAGGGTGGCTACACCTTC | CASSYGDRGQGGYTF | TRBD1 | TRBJ1-2 | . | TRBV6-5
TGTGCCAGCAGCCGCCTCCTGGGGGGAGGGCGTGGTGGCTACACCTTC | CASSRLLGGGRGGYTF | . | TRBJ1-2 | . | TRBV11-2
TGTGCCAGCAGAGACAGAGCCGTGAACACTGAAGCTTTCTTT | CASRDRAVNTEAFF | . | TRBJ1-1 | . | TRBV6-5
TGTGCCAGCAGTTATCGAGGCAGGGGCAACGGGGAGCTGTTTTTT | CASSYRGRGNGELFF | . | TRBJ2-2 | . | TRBV6-2/TRBV6-3
TGCGCCAGCAGTGATCGTAGAACCGGGGAGCTGTTTTTT | CASSDRRTGELFF | . | TRBJ2-2 | . | TRBV10-1
TGTGCCAGCAGTTTAGCGCAGGTCACTGAAGCTTTCTTT | CASSLAQVTEAFF | . | TRBJ1-1 | . | TRBV12-3/TRBV12-4
TGTGCCACCCATGGTCTGTCAGGGGGCTTATATGGCTACACCTTC | CATHGLSGGLYGYTF | TRBD1 | TRBJ1-2 | . | TRBV27
TGTGCCAGCAGTTCCATCTCTCCGGGACAGGGGTACAATGAGCAGTTCTTC | CASSSISPGQGYNEQFF | TRBD1 | TRBJ2-1 | . | TRBV27
TGCGCCAGCAGCTTGCCAGGGTCTCAGGAGACCCAGTACTTC | CASSLPGSQETQYF | . | TRBJ2-5 | . | TRBV5-1
TGTGCCAGCAGTTACGGAGGGGTTGCCTTGGGTGAGCAGTTCTTC | CASSYGGVALGEQFF | . | TRBJ2-1 | . | TRBV27
TGTGCCAGCAGCTGGGAGGCCCCCAGCAATCAGCCCCAGCATTTT | CASSWEAPSNQPQHF | . | TRBJ1-5 | . | TRBV5-5
TGTGCCAGCAGCCCCTCCCGGGACACCTTCTACGAGCAGTACTTC | CASSPSRDTFYEQYF | . | TRBJ2-7 | . | TRBV7-8
TGTGCCAGCAGTTTTGTGAATCGAGCCAATGAGCAGTTCTTC | CASSFVNRANEQFF | . | TRBJ2-1 | . | TRBV28
TGTGCCAGCAGCCTTACTAGTTTAGGGGGCCACACCATATATTTT | CASSLTSLGGHTIYF | TRBD1 | TRBJ1-3 | . | TRBV9
TGTGCCAGCAGCGTAGGCCTAGCGGGAGGAGAGACCCAGTACTTC | CASSVGLAGGETQYF | TRBD2 | TRBJ2-5 | . | TRBV9